This T cell receptor beta chain was observed in a study of metastatic and nonmetastatic thyroid tumors (dated by TCRdb to 2020 to 2022). Study-level background: The researchers compared repertoires between peripheral blood samples and tumor or nodule tissue samples from patients with malignant or benign thyroid disease.

The germline V gene gives CDR1 as SGHVS and CDR2 as FQNEAQ. The CDR3 has 14 amino acids, counting the end cysteine and phenylalanine. Only the CDR3 part of the read is kept: 42 bases, read in frame from the first base. None of the patients had been given any treatment before thyroid surgery. Using T-cell receptor beta sequencing, the study looked back at clinical samples from patients collected from about 2011 to 2018. What the work shows at the level of the full study, not this receptor alone: In both blood and tumor samples, TCR beta diversity was reported to be significantly higher in malignant tumors than in benign nodules.

The library was obtained by PCR. The sample was run on an Illumina HiSeq 4000. High-throughput sequencing was used to profile the CDR3 region of the TCR beta-chain in every patient. In the paper's pipeline: CDR3 differences across clinicopathological groups were used to build a classifier for discriminating distant-metastatic papillary thyroid cancer patients. To measure repertoire diversity the researchers used the Shannon index, while the Morisita-Horn index served to gauge how similar the tumor and blood repertoires were. TCRdb reanalyzed the raw reads on its own, using fastp at Q25 for trimming and MiXCR for clone calling, and kept in-frame beta chains. V and J calls and clone size were set by TCRdb, not the authors. In all, the sample holds tens of thousands of clones, and around 15% of those were seen once. The ten top clones hold around 5% of the sample. This clone was recorded many times. Its binding antigen is unknown. Qualities for individual bases were not recorded, and no much larger clone is one base off.

The source is a female donor with papillary thyroid cancer or a benign thyroid nodule (not recorded which). Some clones in this sample may be carry-over from other donors' samples. The chain links TRBV7-8 with TRBJ2-5, with 11 middle bases fitting TRBD2. Sequenced: blood. The DNA sequence is TGTGCGTCCTATAGCGGGGGGGCCGGGGAGACCCAGTACTTC. This sequence encodes CASYSGGAGETQYF.